The 19 T cell receptor beta chains below come from one sample, sequenced in a study of control samples from healthy donors and cancer patients (dated by TCRdb to 2019 to 2021). Libraries were constructed by the immunoSEQ multiplex PCR assay. TCRdb took over this immuneACCESS table, retaining in-frame rearrangements with V and J assigned. Such tables are incomplete; in checked studies, under half of the missing clones stem from an unresolved V gene, and the remainder is unexplained. A total of approximately 120,000 clones appear in this sample, around nine tenths of them only once. The ten largest clonotypes hold roughly 4% of the sample. The sample consisted of blood. These receptors all stem from a human donor in good health. The donor label of this sample is uncertain.

The genes are TRBV7-9 and TRBJ2-1; 10 positions match TRBD1. Trimming cost V 5 bases and J 10 bases; bases outside gene matches: 5. The germline CDR1 and CDR2 sequences are SEHNR and FQNEAQ (reference sequence). The CDR3 totals 13 residues. This CDR3 is CASSPDRGREQFF. In DNA, the CDR3 is TGTGCCAGCAGCCCTGACAGGGGGCGAGAGCAGTTCTTC.

This clone came up once. The CDR3 DNA sequence: TGTGCCAGTAGCCCTTCCCAGGTTGAGACCCAGTACTTC. Protein: CASSPSQVETQYF. This chain joins TRBV19 and TRBJ2-5; D is uncertain. In germline, CDR1 is LNHDA, CDR2 SQIVND (reference sequence). V was trimmed by 6 bases and J by 5 bases, leaving 13 bases between them. The CDR3 length is 13 residues.

The chain employs TRBV5-5 and TRBJ1-2; the match to TRBD1 covers 8 bases. Looked up from germline, CDR1 is SGHKS and CDR2 is YYEKEE (reference sequence). The CDR3 extends over 17 amino acids. Trimming took 4 bases from V and 4 from J; bases not matched to a gene: 15. The CDR3 spells CASSRTEQGVALYGYTF. CDR3 nucleotide sequence: TGTGCCAGCAGCCGAACCGAACAGGGGGTCGCGCTCTATGGCTACACCTTC.

The J gene is TRBJ1-4, the V gene TRBV5-5; D ambiguous. CDR1 and CDR2 (germline): SGHKS, YYEKEE (reference sequence). Trimming stripped 5 bases from V and 2 bases from J, with 10 bases between. The CDR3 covers 14 residues. CDR3 coding DNA: TGTGCCAGCAGGTTGAGAGAGACTAATGAAAAACTGTTTTTT. Protein: CASRLRETNEKLFF.

The rearrangement joins TRBV10-3 to TRBJ1-2; D remains unclear. Trimming removed 7 bases at V and 3 bases at J, with 21 bases between. CDR3 length equals 16 residues. The germline gives CDR1 ENHRY, CDR2 SYGVKD. The CDR3 DNA reads as TGTGCCATCACCAACCACGGGGAGGGAGAAGACTATGGCTACACCTTC. Its translation: CAITNHGEGEDYGYTF.

The gene calls are TRBV5-4 and TRBJ2-7; TRBD2 aligns across 12 bases. V was pared by 4 bases and J by 5 bases, with 7 bases of the junction left unmatched. The CDR3 is made up of 15 amino acids. Germline CDR1 and CDR2: SGHNT and YYREEE (reference sequence). The CDR3 here is CASSIWTSGEDEQYF. The CDR3 DNA is TGTGCCAGCAGCATCTGGACTAGCGGGGAGGACGAGCAGTACTTC.

This chain connects TRBV29-1 to TRBJ2-5; D is uncertain. Germline CDR1 is SQVTM and CDR2 is ANQGSEA. Trimming removed 2 bases from V and 4 bases from J, with 8 bases in between. The CDR3 runs to 12 residues. The CDR3 bases are TGCAGCGTTGAAAGGCCTCTAGAGACCCAGTACTTC. Amino acid sequence: CSVERPLETQYF. The whole variable domain, filled in from reference TRBV29-1 and TRBJ2-5, reads SAVISQKPSRDICQRGTSLTIQCQVDSQVTMMFWYRQQPGQSLTLIATANQGSEATYESGFVIDKFPISRPNLTFSTLTVSNMSPEDSSIYLCSVERPLETQYFGPGTRLLVL.

The rearrangement links TRBV7-2 to TRBJ1-1; 7 bases match TRBD1. The V gene's germline CDR1 is SGHTA and CDR2 FQGNSA. CDR3 length equals 16 residues. The V segment lost 1 base and the J segment 1 base; nucleotides outside the gene matches: 6. DNA of the CDR3: TGTGCCAGCAGCTTAGGCAGGGGGGATAGGAACACTGAAGCTTTCTTT. It yields the protein CASSLGRGDRNTEAFF.

This clone has a single count. The rearrangement joins TRBV7-2 to TRBJ1-5, with unresolved D. This CDR3 region has 13 residues. CDR1 and CDR2 (germline): SGHTA, FQGNSA. V was trimmed by 1 base and J by 10 bases, leaving 11 bases between them. CDR3 in amino acids: CASSLVTLQPQHF. In DNA, the CDR3 is TGTGCCAGCAGCTTAGTGACGCTCCAACCCCAGCATTTT.

This chain connects TRBV7-9 to TRBJ2-1; 11 bases align to TRBD1. J lost 6 bases, V lost 11 bases, and 6 bases had no gene match. Per germline, CDR1 SEHNR and CDR2 FQNEAQ (reference sequence). CDR3 length: 13 amino acids. The CDR3 spells CAVGQGASNEQFF. The CDR3 DNA follows: TGTGCCGTAGGACAGGGGGCTTCCAATGAGCAGTTCTTC.

V is TRBV13 and J is TRBJ1-2; possible D gene TRBD1, 5 bases. This CDR3 is 14 amino acids long. Germline V gives CDR1 PRHDT, CDR2 FYEKMQ (reference sequence). The V end was cut by 5 bases, the J end by 4 bases, with 14 bases between. The CDR3 loop is CASSDGALSYGYTF. The CDR3 DNA follows: TGTGCCAGCAGCGACGGGGCCCTCAGCTATGGCTACACCTTC.

The chain employs TRBV20-1 and TRBJ2-5; D is unclear. The CDR3 runs 10 residues. The germline V gene encodes CDR1 DFQATT and CDR2 SNEGSKA (reference sequence). V was clipped by 2 bases and J by 5 bases, with 3 bases between them. CDR3 amino acids: CSARSETQYF. CDR3 in DNA: TGCAGTGCTAGATCGGAGACCCAGTACTTC.

J is TRBJ2-2 and V is TRBV6-5; D remains ambiguous. Trimming took 8 bases from V and 1 from J, leaving 8 bases between them. The CDR3 contains 13 residues. Germline values: CDR1 MNHEY, CDR2 SVGAGI. CDR3 in amino acids: CASFSQNTGELFF. CDR3 DNA sequence: TGTGCCAGCTTCTCTCAGAACACCGGGGAGCTGTTTTTT.

The rearrangement uses TRBV11-2 and TRBJ2-2; maybe TRBD2 (5 bases). The CDR3 is made up of 15 amino acids. The germline V gene has CDR1 SGHAT and CDR2 FQNNGV. V lost 5 bases to trimming and J lost 4 bases, with 14 bases between them. In DNA, the CDR3 is TGTGCCAGCAGCGGGCTAGCCCGGGGCACCGGGGAGCTGTTTTTT. Translation: CASSGLARGTGELFF.

The V gene is TRBV19, the J gene TRBJ1-5; 7 positions match TRBD1. V shed 1 base and J 4 bases; nucleotides not matched to a gene: 4. From germline, CDR1 is LNHDA and CDR2 SQIVND (reference sequence). The CDR3 has 15 residues. The CDR3 loop is CASSIVTGRNQPQHF. CDR3 sequence (DNA): TGTGCCAGTAGTATAGTGACAGGGCGGAATCAGCCCCAGCATTTT.

This clone was seen once. The chain links TRBV18 to TRBJ1-1, with unresolved D. The CDR3 is 13 residues long. Germline values: CDR1 KGHSH, CDR2 LQKENI. V shed 4 bases and J shed 0 bases, with 6 bases lying between them. The CDR3 DNA reads as TGTGCCAGCTCACTCCATCTGAACACTGAAGCTTTCTTT. It yields the protein CASSLHLNTEAFF.

This chain uses TRBV28 with TRBJ1-2; D not certain. V shed 7 bases and J shed 2 bases, with 5 bases lying between them. This CDR3 spans 11 amino acids. Germline V lookup: CDR1 MDHEN, CDR2 SYDVKM. CDR3 residues: CASTSNYGYTF. The CDR3 DNA follows: TGTGCCAGCACTTCCAACTATGGCTACACCTTC.

V usage is TRBV12-2 and J usage is TRBJ2-1; the table names TRBD2, a call not compared with the DNA. TRBV12-2 is a pseudogene. This CDR3 spans 16 amino acids. Here the CDR3 reads CASRLGTHRRDNEQFF. CDR3 bases: TGTGCAAGTCGCTTAGGGACTCACCGAAGGGACAATGAGCAGTTCTTC.

The V and J genes are TRBV9 and TRBJ2-6; D might be TRBD1 (6 bases). The CDR3 consists of 19 residues. Germline lookup yields CDR1 SGDLS and CDR2 YYNGEE. V was shortened by 3 bases and J by 0 bases, with 19 bases between the two germline ends. Here the CDR3 reads CASSGDRGRGFSGANVLTF. The CDR3 DNA reads as TGTGCCAGCAGCGGAGATCGGGGCAGGGGCTTCTCTGGGGCCAACGTCCTGACTTTC.